These T cell receptor beta chains were read from a single sample in a study of chronic HIV infection and antiretroviral therapy. TCRdb re-analysed the 5' RACE reads in MiXCR, keeping a single row per CDR3 protein. The sample includes 40,000 to 50,000 distinct CDR3 sequences, roughly 19% of them seen just once. The sequenced sample was peripheral blood. These receptors all stem from an adult who had HIV and had not received antiretroviral therapy, or was an uninfected healthy control (not recorded which). The CDR3 runs from the conserved cysteine through the conserved F or W. The D gene is left open where the match is weak.

d_call,j_call,v_call,cdr3_aa
TRBD1,TRBJ1-2,TRBV6-5,CASSYGTGGGYNYGYTF
.,TRBJ2-1,TRBV27,CASSLGGRGCEQFF
.,TRBJ1-1,TRBV29-1,CSVTPNTEAFF
TRBD1,TRBJ1-1,TRBV20-1,CSAREDRGSNTEAFF
TRBD1,TRBJ2-3,TRBV29-1,CSVVKDRGRRDTQYF
.,TRBJ1-6,TRBV28,CASSTGPSYNSPLHF
.,TRBJ2-1,TRBV2,CASSDWNEQFF
.,TRBJ1-5,TRBV4-2,CASSQVGGSNQPQHF
.,TRBJ2-7,TRBV28,CASSFAREQYF
.,TRBJ1-1,TRBV28,CATQPLGSGPVNTEAFF
.,TRBJ2-2,TRBV7-9,CASDDNTGELFF
.,TRBJ2-2,TRBV29-1,CSVAPGPGSGELFF
.,TRBJ2-1,TRBV20-1,CSASLTGPNEQFF
.,TRBJ1-2,TRBV29-1,CSAPTHYGYTF
TRBD1,TRBJ1-1,TRBV3-1,CASSSPWDRDTEAFF
.,TRBJ2-3,TRBV5-1,CASSLGPTGTDTQYF
TRBD2,TRBJ2-3,TRBV28,CASSSALSGRAPTQYF
TRBD2,TRBJ2-7,TRBV20-1,CSASPLAGGSYEQYF
.,TRBJ2-4,TRBV4-1,CASSQPTQGSTKNIQYF
.,TRBJ1-2,TRBV4-1,CASSPTGGLDYGYTF
TRBD2,TRBJ2-1,TRBV29-1,CSGTAGGAGIGQFF
.,TRBJ1-1,TRBV2,CASSSGGGGTEAFF
TRBD2,TRBJ2-1,TRBV7-9,CASSPRPGLVLSDNEQFF
.,TRBJ1-1,TRBV6-5,CASSYEEGVAEAFF
.,TRBJ1-1,TRBV28,CASSKKTEAFF
.,TRBJ1-2,TRBV28,CASKGNYGYTF
.,TRBJ2-1,TRBV9,CASSVIPESGEQFF
TRBD1,TRBJ2-1,TRBV2,CASRGTEYNEQFF
.,TRBJ2-7,TRBV11-2,CASSLGGGSEQYF
.,TRBJ1-2,TRBV5-6,CASSPRDFYGYTF
.,TRBJ2-1,TRBV6-2/TRBV6-3,CASSYIRAGEQFF
.,TRBJ1-5,TRBV5-1,CASSLDSGDGNQPQHF
.,TRBJ2-2,TRBV9,CASSVRPGTANTGELFF
TRBD1,TRBJ1-4,TRBV28,CASSQTEPGQGIYNEKLFF
.,TRBJ1-5,TRBV27,CASSTYSNQPQHF
.,TRBJ1-6,TRBV27,CATSQNYNSPLHF
TRBD1,TRBJ1-3,TRBV7-6,CASSLAWYRGSGNTIYF
TRBD2,TRBJ2-3,TRBV9,CASSVSGGTDTQYF
TRBD1,TRBJ2-6,TRBV28,CASRTGGSGANVLTF
.,TRBJ2-3,TRBV30,CACAERVTDTQYF
TRBD1,TRBJ2-5,TRBV28,CASEDTRGLVGQETQYF
.,TRBJ2-3,TRBV5-4,CASSSARVSDTQYF
.,TRBJ2-5,TRBV9,CASSGAVRETQYF
.,TRBJ1-5,TRBV23-1,CASKDQPQHF
TRBD2,TRBJ2-5,TRBV3-1,CASSLRLAGVETQYF
.,TRBJ1-3,TRBV28,CASSLFLRGLNSGNTIYF
TRBD1,TRBJ1-2,TRBV29-1,CSVGRTGNYGYTF
.,TRBJ2-1,TRBV24-1,CATSAAVGSGNEQFF
.,TRBJ2-3,TRBV29-1,CSSGARDTQYF